These T cell receptor beta chains were read from a single sample in a study of blood T cell repertoires in COVID-19. TCRdb's table, derived via immunoSEQ multiplex PCR, lists solely in-frame clones and lacks some. Among about 73,000 clones listed, roughly 83% were seen once. The sample consisted of peripheral blood. The receptors shown here come from a woman between 55 and 75 years old with acute or convalescent COVID-19. The CDR3 runs from the conserved cysteine through the conserved F or W. The order of the fields is J gene, D gene, V gene, clone size, CDR3 DNA, CDR3 protein. A D gene is named only where the DNA matches it firmly. The size field is filled for only some rows; it gives once, few, many or a size class.

>TRBJ2-3|TRBD2|TRBV19|-
TGTGCCAGTAGTATGTGGGGAGGGTTCACAGATACGCAGTATTTT
CASSMWGGFTDTQYF
>TRBJ1-4|-|TRBV9|once
TGTGCCAGCAGCGTAGAGGAGGGCTCTAATGAAAAACTGTTTTTT
CASSVEEGSNEKLFF
>TRBJ2-3|-|TRBV19|-
TGTGCCAGTAGTTATTCGCGGGGGCCCACAGATACGCAGTATTTT
CASSYSRGPTDTQYF
>TRBJ2-7|TRBD1|TRBV3-1/TRBV3-2|-
TGTGCCAGCAGCCAAGGGTCGGGACAGGGGTCCTACGAGCAGTACTTC
CASSQGSGQGSYEQYF
>TRBJ2-2|TRBD2|TRBV24-1|-
TGTGCCACCAGTGGCCTGACTAGCGTGGGCGGGGAGCTGTTTTTT
CATSGLTSVGGELFF
>TRBJ1-1|-|TRBV19|-
TGTGCCAGTCCATCCTCCCCAGTGAACACTGAAGCTTTCTTT
CASPSSPVNTEAFF
>TRBJ2-7|-|TRBV5-6|-
TGTGCCAGCAGCTTGGGACAGTCCTACGAGCAGTACTTC
CASSLGQSYEQYF
>TRBJ2-1|-|TRBV19|few
TGTGCCAGTAGTCTGGCGGTTTTAACACTAACGGATAATGAGCAGTTCTTC
CASSLAVLTLTDNEQFF
>TRBJ2-3|-|TRBV6-5|-
TGTGCCAGCAGTAGGACACGCTGGGGCACAGATACGCAGTATTTT
CASSRTRWGTDTQYF
>TRBJ1-5|-|TRBV6-6|-
TGTGCCAGCAGTTACTCGCGGGGGGGTAGCAATCAGCCCCAGCATTTT
CASSYSRGGSNQPQHF
>TRBJ2-3|TRBD1|TRBV3-1/TRBV3-2|-
TGTGCCAGCAGCCAGGCTGGGACAGGGGTCCCAGATACGCAGTATTTT
CASSQAGTGVPDTQYF